The T cell receptor beta chain under discussion was sequenced for a study of control samples from healthy donors and cancer patients. Profiling relied on immunoSEQ multiplex PCR, and the TCRdb table lists in-frame clones only, not all of them. The repertoire holds about 130,000 clones, with around nine tenths as singletons. Looked up from germline, CDR1 is LGHNT and CDR2 is FRNRAP. The CDR3 is made up of 16 amino acids. V was pared by 4 bases and J by 5 bases, with 18 bases between. The rearrangement uses TRBV12-5 and TRBJ2-1; the D is unclear. The sequenced sample consisted of blood. The receptor comes from a man between 18 and 29 years old in good health. Here the CDR3 reads CASGSIHPRTDNEQFF. The CDR3 DNA follows: TGTGCTAGTGGTTCCATCCACCCGAGAACAGACAATGAGCAGTTCTTC.